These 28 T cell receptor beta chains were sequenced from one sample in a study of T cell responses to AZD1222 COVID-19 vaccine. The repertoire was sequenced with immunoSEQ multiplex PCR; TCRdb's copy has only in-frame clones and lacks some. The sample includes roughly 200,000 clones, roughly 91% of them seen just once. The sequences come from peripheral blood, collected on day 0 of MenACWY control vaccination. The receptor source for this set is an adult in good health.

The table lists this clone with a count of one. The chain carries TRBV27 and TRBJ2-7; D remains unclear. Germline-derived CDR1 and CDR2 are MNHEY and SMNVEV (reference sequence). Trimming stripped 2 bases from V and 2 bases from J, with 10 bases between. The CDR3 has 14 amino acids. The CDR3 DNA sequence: TGTGCCAGCAGTTTAGGGCGGCTAGCCTACGAGCAGTACTTC. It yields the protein CASSLGRLAYEQYF.

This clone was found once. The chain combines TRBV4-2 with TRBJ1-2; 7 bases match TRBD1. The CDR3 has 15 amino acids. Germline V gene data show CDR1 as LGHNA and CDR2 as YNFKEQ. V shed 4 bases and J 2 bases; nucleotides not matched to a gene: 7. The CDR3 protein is CASSPGQERNYGYTF. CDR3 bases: TGTGCCAGCAGCCCCGGACAGGAACGAAACTATGGCTACACCTTC.

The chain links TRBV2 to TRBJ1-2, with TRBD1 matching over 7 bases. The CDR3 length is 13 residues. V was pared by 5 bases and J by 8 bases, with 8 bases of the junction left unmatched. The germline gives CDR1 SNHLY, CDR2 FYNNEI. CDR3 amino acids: CASSQEETGGYTF. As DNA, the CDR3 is TGTGCCAGCAGTCAGGAGGAGACAGGGGGCTACACCTTC.

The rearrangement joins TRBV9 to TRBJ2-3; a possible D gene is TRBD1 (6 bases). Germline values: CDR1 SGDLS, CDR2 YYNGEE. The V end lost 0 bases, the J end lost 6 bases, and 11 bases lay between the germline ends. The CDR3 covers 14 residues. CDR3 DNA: TGTGCCAGCAGCGTAGCCAGGGGATACGATACGCAGTATTTT. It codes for CASSVARGYDTQYF.

The CDR3: CASSPLGLAGGYDTQYF. The DNA of the CDR3 is TGTGCCAGCAGCCCCTTGGGACTAGCGGGGGGGTATGATACGCAGTATTTT. The chain joins TRBV3-1 (or the pseudogene TRBV3-2) to TRBJ2-3, with 16 bases matching TRBD2. From germline, CDR1 is LGHDT and CDR2 YNNKEL (reference sequence). The CDR3 contains 17 residues. The trim removed 4 bases at V and 6 bases at J, leaving 7 bases unmatched.

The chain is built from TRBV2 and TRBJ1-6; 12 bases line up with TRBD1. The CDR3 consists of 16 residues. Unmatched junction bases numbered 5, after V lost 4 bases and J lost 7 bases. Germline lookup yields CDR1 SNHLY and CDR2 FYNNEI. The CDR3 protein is CASSGDRGRRNSPLHF. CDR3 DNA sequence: TGTGCCAGCAGTGGGGACAGGGGGCGTAGAAATTCACCCCTCCACTTT. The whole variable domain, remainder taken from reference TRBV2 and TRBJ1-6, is EPEVTQTPSHQVTQMGQEVILRCVPISNHLYFYWYRQILGQKVEFLVSFYNNEISEKSEIFDDQFSVERPDGSNFTLKIRSTKLEDSAMYFCASSGDRGRRNSPLHFGNGTRLTVT.

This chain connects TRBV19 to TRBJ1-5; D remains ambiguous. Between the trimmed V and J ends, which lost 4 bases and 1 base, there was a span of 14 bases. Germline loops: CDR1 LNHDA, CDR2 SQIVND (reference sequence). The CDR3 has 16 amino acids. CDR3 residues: CASSSRALLSNQPQHF. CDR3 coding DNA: TGTGCCAGTAGTAGCCGGGCGCTACTAAGCAATCAGCCCCAGCATTTT.

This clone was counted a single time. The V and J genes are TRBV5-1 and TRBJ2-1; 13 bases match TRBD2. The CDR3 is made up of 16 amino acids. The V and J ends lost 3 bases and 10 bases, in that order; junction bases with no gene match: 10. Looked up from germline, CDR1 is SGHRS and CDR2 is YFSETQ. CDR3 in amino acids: CASSSDTSGGAVEQFF. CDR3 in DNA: TGCGCCAGCAGCTCGGATACTAGCGGGGGGGCGGTGGAGCAGTTCTTC.

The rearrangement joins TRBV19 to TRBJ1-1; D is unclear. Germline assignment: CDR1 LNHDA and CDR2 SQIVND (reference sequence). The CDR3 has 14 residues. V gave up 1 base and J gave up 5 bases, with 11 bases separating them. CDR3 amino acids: CASSIGPGLTEAFF. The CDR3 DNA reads TGTGCCAGTAGTATAGGTCCAGGTTTAACTGAAGCTTTCTTT. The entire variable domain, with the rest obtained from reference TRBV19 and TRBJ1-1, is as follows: DGGITQSPKYLFRKEGQNVTLSCEQNLNHDAMYWYRQDPGQGLRLIYYSQIVNDFQKGDIAEGYSVSREKKESFPLTVTSAQKNPTAFYLCASSIGPGLTEAFFGQGTRLTVV.

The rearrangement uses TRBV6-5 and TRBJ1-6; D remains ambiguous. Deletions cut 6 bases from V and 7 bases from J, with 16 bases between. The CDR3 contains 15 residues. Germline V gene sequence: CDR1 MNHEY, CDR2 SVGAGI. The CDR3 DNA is TGTGCCAGCAGCTTCGACACCCTAGGGAATTCACCCCTCCACTTT. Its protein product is CASSFDTLGNSPLHF.

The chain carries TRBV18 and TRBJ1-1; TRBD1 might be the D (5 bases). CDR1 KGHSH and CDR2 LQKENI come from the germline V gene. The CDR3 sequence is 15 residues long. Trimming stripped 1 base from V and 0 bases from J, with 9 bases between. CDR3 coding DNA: TGTGCCAGCTCACCACGGAGACAGATGAACACTGAAGCTTTCTTT. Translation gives CASSPRRQMNTEAFF.

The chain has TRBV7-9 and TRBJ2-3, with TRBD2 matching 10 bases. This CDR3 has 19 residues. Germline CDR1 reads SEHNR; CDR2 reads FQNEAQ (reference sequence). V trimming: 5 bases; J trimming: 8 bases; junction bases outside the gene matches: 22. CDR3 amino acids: CASSPGRLAGDLTKGTQYF. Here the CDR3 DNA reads TGTGCCAGCAGCCCGGGTAGGCTAGCGGGGGACCTTACTAAAGGTACGCAGTATTTT.

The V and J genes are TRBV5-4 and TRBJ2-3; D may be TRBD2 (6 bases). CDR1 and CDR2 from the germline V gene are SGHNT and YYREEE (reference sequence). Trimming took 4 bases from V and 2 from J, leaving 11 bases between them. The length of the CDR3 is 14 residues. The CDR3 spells CASSRAGITDTQYF. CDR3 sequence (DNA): TGTGCCAGCAGCCGGGCGGGGATCACAGATACGCAGTATTTT.

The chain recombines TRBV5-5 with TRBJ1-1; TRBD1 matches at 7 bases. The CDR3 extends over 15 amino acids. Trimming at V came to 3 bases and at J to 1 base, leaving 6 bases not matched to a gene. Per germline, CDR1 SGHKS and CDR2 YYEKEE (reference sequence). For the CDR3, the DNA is TGTGCCAGCAGCTCGAGACAGGGTGAGAACACTGAAGCTTTCTTT. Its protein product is CASSSRQGENTEAFF.

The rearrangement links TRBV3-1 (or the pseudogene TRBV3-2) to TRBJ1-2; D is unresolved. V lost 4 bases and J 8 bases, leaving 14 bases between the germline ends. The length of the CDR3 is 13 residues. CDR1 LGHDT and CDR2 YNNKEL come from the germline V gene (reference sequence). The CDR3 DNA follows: TGTGCCAGCAGCCCGAGGGTCCTGGGGGGCTACACCTTC. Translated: CASSPRVLGGYTF.

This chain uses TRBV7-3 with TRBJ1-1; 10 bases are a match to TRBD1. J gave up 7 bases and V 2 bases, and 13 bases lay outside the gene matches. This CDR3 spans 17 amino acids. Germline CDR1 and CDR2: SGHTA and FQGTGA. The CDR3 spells CASSLLGDRGLNFEAFF. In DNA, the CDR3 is TGTGCCAGCAGCTTATTAGGTGACAGGGGGCTAAACTTTGAAGCTTTCTTT.

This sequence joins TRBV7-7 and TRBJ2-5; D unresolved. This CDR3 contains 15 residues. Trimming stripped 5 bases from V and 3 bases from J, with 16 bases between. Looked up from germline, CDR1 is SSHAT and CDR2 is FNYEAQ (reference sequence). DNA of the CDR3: TGTGCCAGCAGCATTAACCCGACTGCTAAAGAGACCCAGTACTTC. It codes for CASSINPTAKETQYF.

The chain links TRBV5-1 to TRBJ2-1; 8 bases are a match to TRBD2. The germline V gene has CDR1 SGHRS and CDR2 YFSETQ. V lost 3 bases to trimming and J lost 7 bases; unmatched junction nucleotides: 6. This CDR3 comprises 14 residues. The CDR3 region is CASSSGGAGNEQFF. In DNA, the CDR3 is TGCGCCAGCAGCTCCGGGGGGGCGGGAAATGAGCAGTTCTTC. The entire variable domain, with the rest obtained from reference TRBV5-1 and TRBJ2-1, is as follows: KAGVTQTPRYLIKTRGQQVTLSCSPISGHRSVSWYQQTPGQGLQFLFEYFSETQRNKGNFPGRFSGRQFSNSRSEMNVSTLELGDSALYLCASSSGGAGNEQFFGPGTRLTVL.

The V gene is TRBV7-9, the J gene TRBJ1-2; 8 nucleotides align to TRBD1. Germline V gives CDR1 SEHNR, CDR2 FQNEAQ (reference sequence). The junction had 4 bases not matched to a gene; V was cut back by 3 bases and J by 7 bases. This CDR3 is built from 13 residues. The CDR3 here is CASSLTGEGGYTF. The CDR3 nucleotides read TGTGCCAGCAGCTTGACAGGGGAGGGTGGCTACACCTTC.

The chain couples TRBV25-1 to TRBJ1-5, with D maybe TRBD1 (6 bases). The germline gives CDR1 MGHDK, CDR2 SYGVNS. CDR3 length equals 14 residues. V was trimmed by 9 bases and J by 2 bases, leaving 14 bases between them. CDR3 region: CASSTGLGNQPQHF. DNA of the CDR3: TGTGCCAGTTCCACAGGGTTAGGCAATCAGCCCCAGCATTTT. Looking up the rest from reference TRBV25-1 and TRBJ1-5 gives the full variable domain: EADIYQTPRYLVIGTGKKITLECSQTMGHDKMYWYQQDPGMELHLIHYSYGVNSTEKGDLSSESTVSRIRTEHFPLTLESARPSHTSQYLCASSTGLGNQPQHFGDGTRLSIL.

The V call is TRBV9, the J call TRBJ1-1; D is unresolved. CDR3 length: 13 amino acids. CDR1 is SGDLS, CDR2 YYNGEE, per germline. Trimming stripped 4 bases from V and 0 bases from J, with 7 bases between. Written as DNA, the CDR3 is TGTGCCAGCAGCACAGTTATGAACACTGAAGCTTTCTTT. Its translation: CASSTVMNTEAFF. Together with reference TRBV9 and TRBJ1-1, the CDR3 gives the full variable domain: DSGVTQTPKHLITATGQRVTLRCSPRSGDLSVYWYQQSLDQGLQFLIQYYNGEERAKGNILERFSAQQFPDLHSELNLSSLELGDSALYFCASSTVMNTEAFFGQGTRLTVV.

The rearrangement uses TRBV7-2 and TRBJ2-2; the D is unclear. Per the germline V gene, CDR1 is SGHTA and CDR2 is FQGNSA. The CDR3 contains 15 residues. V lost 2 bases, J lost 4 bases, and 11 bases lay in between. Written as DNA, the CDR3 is TGTGCCAGCAGCTTACGGCAGAGTAGCACCGGGGAGCTGTTTTTT. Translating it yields CASSLRQSSTGELFF.

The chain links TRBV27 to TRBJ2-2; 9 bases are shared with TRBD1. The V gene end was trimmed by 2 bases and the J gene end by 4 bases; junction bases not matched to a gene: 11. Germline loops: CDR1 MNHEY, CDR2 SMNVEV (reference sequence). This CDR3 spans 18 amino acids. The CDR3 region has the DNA TGTGCCAGCAGTTTAGGGGGCACAGGGGGCGATGTCACCGGGGAGCTGTTTTTT. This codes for CASSLGGTGGDVTGELFF.

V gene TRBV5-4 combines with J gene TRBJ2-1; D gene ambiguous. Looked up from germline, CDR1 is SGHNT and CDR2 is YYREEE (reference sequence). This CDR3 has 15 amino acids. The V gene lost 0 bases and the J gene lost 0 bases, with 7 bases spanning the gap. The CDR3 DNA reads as TGTGCCAGCAGCTTGGTGGCTAGCTCCTACAATGAGCAGTTCTTC. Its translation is CASSLVASSYNEQFF.

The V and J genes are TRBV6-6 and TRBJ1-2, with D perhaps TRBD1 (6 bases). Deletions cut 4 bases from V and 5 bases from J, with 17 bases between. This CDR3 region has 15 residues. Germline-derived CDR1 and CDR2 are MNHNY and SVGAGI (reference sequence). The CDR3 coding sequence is TGTGCCAGCAGTTCTATTACGACAGGTCCATATGGCTACACCTTC. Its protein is CASSSITTGPYGYTF.

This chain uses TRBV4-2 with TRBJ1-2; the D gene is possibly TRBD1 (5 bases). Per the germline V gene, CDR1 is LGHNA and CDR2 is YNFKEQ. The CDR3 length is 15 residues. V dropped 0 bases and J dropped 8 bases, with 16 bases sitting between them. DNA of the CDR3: TGTGCCAGCAGCCAAGATAGGGGCGCGGGGTTCGGCTACACCTTC. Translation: CASSQDRGAGFGYTF.

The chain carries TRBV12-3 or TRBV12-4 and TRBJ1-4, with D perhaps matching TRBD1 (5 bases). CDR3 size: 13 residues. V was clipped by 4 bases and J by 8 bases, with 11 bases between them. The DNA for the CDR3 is TGTGCCAGCAGTTCGGGACGTCGGGAAAAACTGTTTTTT. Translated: CASSSGRREKLFF.

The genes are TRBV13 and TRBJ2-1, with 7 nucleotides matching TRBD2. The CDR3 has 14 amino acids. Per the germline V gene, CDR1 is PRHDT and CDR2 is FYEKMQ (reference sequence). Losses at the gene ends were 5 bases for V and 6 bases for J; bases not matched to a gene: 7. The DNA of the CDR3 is TGTGCCAGCAGCCATACGACTAGCACCAATGAGCAGTTCTTC. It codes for CASSHTTSTNEQFF.